This T cell receptor beta chain is from a study of Ad26.COV2.S vaccination and SARS-CoV-2 variants. Study information: Ad26.COV2.S shots went into the muscle once or twice, 56 days apart.

About this clone: The target antigen is unknown.

The CDR3 consists of 14 residues. V shed 6 bases and J 1 base; nucleotides not matched to a gene: 3. CDR1 and CDR2 (germline): SNHLY, FYNNEI. The treatment was: some 19 received Ad26.COV2.S at low or high dose, single or two shots; about 5 received placebo; per-sample allocation not given. All samples were drawn on day 63, counting from the first vaccine or placebo injection. Study-wide findings and caveats: In TCR breadth and depth analyses, total T cell responses may have been underestimated.

Profiling relied on immunoSEQ multiplex PCR, and the TCRdb table lists in-frame clones only, not all of them. The sample records about 680,000 clones, approximately 88% being singletons. The sequence was obtained from a person between 18 and 65 years old who received the Ad26.COV2.S COVID-19 vaccine or a placebo. The genes are TRBV2 and TRBJ1-2, with 9 bases lining up with TRBD1. Sequenced material: peripheral blood, taken in a trial of Ad26.COV2.S vaccine versus placebo. In DNA, the CDR3 is TGTGCCAGCAGCTGGACAGGGGATAACTATGGCTACACCTTC. This sequence encodes CASSWTGDNYGYTF.